The source of this TCR beta chain is a study of blood T cells in healthy people across ages. General study points: A roughly linear fall in TCR beta diversity per million T cells was seen with increasing age. CMV infection status of these donors was not known. Researchers said unsorted PBMCs prevented a conclusive naive versus antigen-experienced comparison.

A second PCR of about 7 to 12 cycles used a sample-barcoded 5' primer and a J-beta primer mix. Via MiXCR, TCRdb re-called the 5' RACE reads, giving one row per CDR3 protein. The repertoire has 1.5 million to 2 million distinct CDR3 sequences, about 30% of them found once; the top ten carry less than 9.5%. To note about this clonotype: Its cognate antigen is unknown. A single base separates this from a much larger clone, so it may be a read error.

Germline CDR1 MNHEY, CDR2 SVGEGT. The V gene end was trimmed by 7 bases and the J gene end by 5 bases; junction bases not matched to a gene: 14. This CDR3 spans 15 amino acids. The source is a woman aged 25 to 45 in good health. V is TRBV6-2 or TRBV6-3 and J is TRBJ2-7; 7 bases line up with TRBD2. The material sequenced was blood. The CDR3 DNA follows: TGTGCCAGCACGCGGATAGTGGGAGGGCCCCACGAGCAGTACTTC. This gives the protein CASTRIVGGPHEQYF.